These T cell receptor beta chains were read from a single sample in a study of blood T cell repertoires in COVID-19. TCRdb's copy holds only in-frame clones and misses some; the assay was immunoSEQ multiplex PCR. The table records some 450,000 clones, around 90% of them present only once. The sample comprised peripheral blood. The receptors originated from a man between 18 and 35 years old with COVID-19, enrolled during active disease. CDR3s include the opening cysteine and the closing phenylalanine or tryptophan. Each record gives: J gene, D gene, V gene, clone size, CDR3 DNA, CDR3 protein. D genes are given only for firm matches. The size field is filled for only some rows; it gives once, few, many or a size class.

J gene: TRBJ1-1
D gene: .
V gene: TRBV10-3
clone size: .
CDR3 DNA: TGTGCCATCAGTGAGTCGGCCCCGGACAGTGCATACACTGAAGCTTTCTTT
CDR3 protein: CAISESAPDSAYTEAFF

J gene: TRBJ2-7
D gene: TRBD2
V gene: TRBV7-9
clone size: few
CDR3 DNA: TGTGCCAGCAGCCCCAATAGCGGGAGGTCCTACGAGCAGTACTTC
CDR3 protein: CASSPNSGRSYEQYF

J gene: TRBJ1-2
D gene: .
V gene: TRBV7-3
clone size: .
CDR3 DNA: TGTGCCAGCAGCTTAAACGGCGGGTCGGCAGCCTATGGCTACACCTTC
CDR3 protein: CASSLNGGSAAYGYTF

J gene: TRBJ1-5
D gene: .
V gene: TRBV5-5
clone size: once
CDR3 DNA: TGTGCCAGCAGCTTGGGAGCGAATCAGCCCCAGCATTTT
CDR3 protein: CASSLGANQPQHF

J gene: TRBJ2-3
D gene: TRBD2
V gene: TRBV11-3
clone size: .
CDR3 DNA: TGTGCCAGCAGCTCGGGACTAGCGGAGATCACAGATACGCAGTATTTT
CDR3 protein: CASSSGLAEITDTQYF

J gene: TRBJ1-1
D gene: .
V gene: TRBV4-1
clone size: .
CDR3 DNA: TGCGCCAGCAGCCAAGATTCAGTGAACACTGAAGCTTTCTTT
CDR3 protein: CASSQDSVNTEAFF

J gene: TRBJ1-3
D gene: TRBD1
V gene: TRBV3-1/TRBV3-2
clone size: .
CDR3 DNA: TGTGCCAGCAGCATGGAACTCGGACAGGGGGCTGACACCATATATTTT
CDR3 protein: CASSMELGQGADTIYF

J gene: TRBJ2-3
D gene: TRBD2
V gene: TRBV7-2
clone size: .
CDR3 DNA: TGTGCCAGCAGCCCCCGGACTAGCGGGGGGACAGATACGCAGTATTTT
CDR3 protein: CASSPRTSGGTDTQYF

J gene: TRBJ1-4
D gene: TRBD1
V gene: TRBV7-8
clone size: .
CDR3 DNA: TGTGCCAGCAGCTTAAGACAGGGCGATAATGAAAAACTGTTTTTT
CDR3 protein: CASSLRQGDNEKLFF

J gene: TRBJ1-2
D gene: .
V gene: TRBV11-2
clone size: .
CDR3 DNA: TGTGCCAGCAGCTTTGTCGTCAGGCGCAATGGCTACACCTTC
CDR3 protein: CASSFVVRRNGYTF

J gene: TRBJ1-2
D gene: TRBD1
V gene: TRBV5-6
clone size: .
CDR3 DNA: TGTGCCAGCAGCGTGACAGGGTATGGCTACACCTTC
CDR3 protein: CASSVTGYGYTF

J gene: TRBJ2-5
D gene: TRBD2
V gene: TRBV18
clone size: .
CDR3 DNA: TGTGCCAGCTCACCCCGCCTAGCGGGGGGTCGCCAAGAGACCCAGTACTTC
CDR3 protein: CASSPRLAGGRQETQYF

J gene: TRBJ2-1
D gene: TRBD2
V gene: TRBV6-2/TRBV6-3
clone size: few
CDR3 DNA: TGTGCCAGCAGTCATCTTACTAGCGGGAGAACGGGTGAGCAGTTCTTC
CDR3 protein: CASSHLTSGRTGEQFF

J gene: TRBJ2-7
D gene: TRBD2
V gene: TRBV18
clone size: .
CDR3 DNA: TGTGCCAGCTCACCACCAGGACTAGCGGGAGGGCAAGAGCAGTACTTC
CDR3 protein: CASSPPGLAGGQEQYF

J gene: TRBJ2-5
D gene: .
V gene: TRBV18
clone size: once
CDR3 DNA: TGTGCCAGCTCACCGGGGAGCGGGTCCACAAAGACCCAGTACTTC
CDR3 protein: CASSPGSGSTKTQYF

J gene: TRBJ1-1
D gene: .
V gene: TRBV4-1
clone size: .
CDR3 DNA: TGCGCCAGCAGCCAAGTAAGGGGCACTGAAGCTTTCTTT
CDR3 protein: CASSQVRGTEAFF

J gene: TRBJ2-1
D gene: TRBD1
V gene: TRBV5-1
clone size: .
CDR3 DNA: TGCGCCAGCAGCTTGGTGGGACAGGGGGTGGATGAGCAGTTCTTC
CDR3 protein: CASSLVGQGVDEQFF

J gene: TRBJ2-2
D gene: .
V gene: TRBV11-1
clone size: .
CDR3 DNA: TGTGCCAGCAGCCTAAGCATGAACACCGGGGAGCTGTTTTTT
CDR3 protein: CASSLSMNTGELFF

J gene: TRBJ2-5
D gene: .
V gene: TRBV27
clone size: .
CDR3 DNA: TGTGCCAGCCGAAGTTCCGGGAGTTGGGAGACCCAGTACTTC
CDR3 protein: CASRSSGSWETQYF

J gene: TRBJ2-7
D gene: TRBD2
V gene: TRBV9
clone size: .
CDR3 DNA: TGTGCCAGCAGCGTAGGAGGCACTAGCGGGGACTACGAGCAGTACTTC
CDR3 protein: CASSVGGTSGDYEQYF

J gene: TRBJ1-2
D gene: TRBD1
V gene: TRBV5-6
clone size: .
CDR3 DNA: TGTGCCAGCAGCTTGGGGGACAGACCACCCTATGGCTACACCTTC
CDR3 protein: CASSLGDRPPYGYTF

J gene: TRBJ2-4
D gene: TRBD2
V gene: TRBV19
clone size: .
CDR3 DNA: TGTGCCAGTAAATTAGCGGGAGGCCTAAACATTCAGTACTTC
CDR3 protein: CASKLAGGLNIQYF

J gene: TRBJ2-7
D gene: TRBD2
V gene: TRBV4-1
clone size: .
CDR3 DNA: TGCGCCAGCAGCCAAGATATAGCGGGCGAGCAGTACTTC
CDR3 protein: CASSQDIAGEQYF

J gene: TRBJ1-1
D gene: .
V gene: TRBV9
clone size: .
CDR3 DNA: TGTGCCAGCAGTGTGCAGGGTTCCCCGAACACTGAAGCTTTCTTT
CDR3 protein: CASSVQGSPNTEAFF

J gene: TRBJ1-1
D gene: .
V gene: TRBV11-3
clone size: .
CDR3 DNA: TGTGCCAGCAGTCGCGGGGGGCGGCGGGCTGAAGCTTTCTTT
CDR3 protein: CASSRGGRRAEAFF

J gene: TRBJ2-2
D gene: TRBD2
V gene: TRBV5-6
clone size: .
CDR3 DNA: TGTGCCAGCAGCGGGTCCGGACTAGCGGAGTCGGGGGAGCTGTTTTTT
CDR3 protein: CASSGSGLAESGELFF

J gene: TRBJ2-1
D gene: TRBD2
V gene: TRBV3-1/TRBV3-2
clone size: .
CDR3 DNA: TGTGCCAGCAGCCAGGGACTAACTAACAATGAGCAGTTCTTC
CDR3 protein: CASSQGLTNNEQFF

J gene: TRBJ2-3
D gene: TRBD2
V gene: TRBV6-1
clone size: .
CDR3 DNA: TGTGCCAGCAGTGAGGCTAGCGGGGCCACAGATACGCAGTATTTT
CDR3 protein: CASSEASGATDTQYF

J gene: TRBJ2-2
D gene: TRBD2
V gene: TRBV10-2
clone size: .
CDR3 DNA: TGCGCCAGCGGGGGAGCGGGGGGGCTGGACACCGGGGAGCTGTTTTTT
CDR3 protein: CASGGAGGLDTGELFF

J gene: TRBJ2-1
D gene: TRBD2
V gene: TRBV2
clone size: .
CDR3 DNA: TGTGCCAGCAGGCTAGCGGGAGTCGGAGAGCAGTTCTTC
CDR3 protein: CASRLAGVGEQFF

J gene: TRBJ2-1
D gene: TRBD1
V gene: TRBV4-2
clone size: once
CDR3 DNA: TGTGCCAGCAGCCCCCCGGGACAGGGGGCTCGGGAGCAGTTCTTC
CDR3 protein: CASSPPGQGAREQFF

J gene: TRBJ2-4
D gene: .
V gene: TRBV9
clone size: .
CDR3 DNA: TGTGCCAGCAACCCCGGACTAGCCAAAAACATTCAGTACTTC
CDR3 protein: CASNPGLAKNIQYF

J gene: TRBJ1-3
D gene: TRBD1
V gene: TRBV11-3
clone size: few
CDR3 DNA: TGTGCCAGCAGCTCGTTCGGGACAGGCTCTGGAAACACCATATATTTT
CDR3 protein: CASSSFGTGSGNTIYF

J gene: TRBJ1-2
D gene: TRBD1
V gene: TRBV19
clone size: .
CDR3 DNA: TGTGCCAGTACCAGGTCCCGGGACAGGTTTGACTATGGCTACACCTTC
CDR3 protein: CASTRSRDRFDYGYTF

J gene: TRBJ2-7
D gene: TRBD2
V gene: TRBV19
clone size: .
CDR3 DNA: TGTGCCAGTAGCCCCCTAGCGGGAGGAGGCGAGCAGTACTTC
CDR3 protein: CASSPLAGGGEQYF

J gene: TRBJ1-1
D gene: .
V gene: TRBV19
clone size: .
CDR3 DNA: TGTGCCAGTAGTATATTGGGGAGGGAGAACACTGAAGCTTTCTTT
CDR3 protein: CASSILGRENTEAFF

J gene: TRBJ2-5
D gene: .
V gene: TRBV4-1
clone size: .
CDR3 DNA: TGCGCCAGCAGCCAAGATCGGGGAGAGACCCAGTACTTC
CDR3 protein: CASSQDRGETQYF

J gene: TRBJ2-1
D gene: .
V gene: TRBV27
clone size: once
CDR3 DNA: TGTGCCAGCAGGAACAGGGCCCTAAGGGTGGATGAGCAGTTCTTC
CDR3 protein: CASRNRALRVDEQFF

J gene: TRBJ2-3
D gene: TRBD2
V gene: TRBV10-1
clone size: .
CDR3 DNA: TGCGCCAGCAGCCAACCTAGCGGGGGGGCGGCAGATACGCAGTATTTT
CDR3 protein: CASSQPSGGAADTQYF

J gene: TRBJ2-7
D gene: .
V gene: TRBV3-1/TRBV3-2
clone size: .
CDR3 DNA: TGTGCCAGCAGCCATTACACAGGGACCTCCTACGAGCAGTACTTC
CDR3 protein: CASSHYTGTSYEQYF

J gene: TRBJ1-5
D gene: .
V gene: TRBV19
clone size: .
CDR3 DNA: TGTGCCAGTAGTATAGCCTCGGGTCAGCCCCAGCATTTT
CDR3 protein: CASSIASGQPQHF

J gene: TRBJ1-2
D gene: TRBD1
V gene: TRBV19
clone size: .
CDR3 DNA: TGTGCCAGTAGTAACCGGGACAGGGCAAGACTCTATGGCTACACCTTC
CDR3 protein: CASSNRDRARLYGYTF

J gene: TRBJ1-5
D gene: .
V gene: TRBV19
clone size: few
CDR3 DNA: TGTGCCAGTAGTACTCCTCGTTCCTTTAAGCCCCAGCATTTT
CDR3 protein: CASSTPRSFKPQHF

J gene: TRBJ1-5
D gene: .
V gene: TRBV6-5
clone size: .
CDR3 DNA: TGTGCCAGCAGTTATGACAGCTATCAGCCCCAGCATTTT
CDR3 protein: CASSYDSYQPQHF

J gene: TRBJ1-2
D gene: TRBD1
V gene: TRBV12-3/TRBV12-4
clone size: .
CDR3 DNA: TGTGCCAGCAGGGGACAGGGGCACTATGGCTACACCTTC
CDR3 protein: CASRGQGHYGYTF

J gene: TRBJ2-2
D gene: .
V gene: TRBV30
clone size: .
CDR3 DNA: TGTGCCTGGAACAGGCGGAACACCGGGGAGCTGTTTTTT
CDR3 protein: CAWNRRNTGELFF

J gene: TRBJ1-5
D gene: .
V gene: TRBV28
clone size: .
CDR3 DNA: TGTGCCAGCATCTCCGCAGGGCTGAATCAGCCCCAGCATTTT
CDR3 protein: CASISAGLNQPQHF

J gene: TRBJ2-5
D gene: .
V gene: TRBV15
clone size: .
CDR3 DNA: TGTGCCACCCGTCGGAGAGCGGAAGAGACCCAGTACTTC
CDR3 protein: CATRRRAEETQYF